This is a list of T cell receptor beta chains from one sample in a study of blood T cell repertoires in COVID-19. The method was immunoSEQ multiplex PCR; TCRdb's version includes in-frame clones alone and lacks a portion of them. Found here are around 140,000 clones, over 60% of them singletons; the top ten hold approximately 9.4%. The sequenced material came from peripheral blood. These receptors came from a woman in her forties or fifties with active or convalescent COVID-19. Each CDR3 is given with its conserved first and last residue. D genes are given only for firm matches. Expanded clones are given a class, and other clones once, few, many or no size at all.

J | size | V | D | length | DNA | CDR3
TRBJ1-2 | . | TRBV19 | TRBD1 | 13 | TGTGCCAGTAGCCCTACAGGGGCTAGTGGCTACACCTTC | CASSPTGASGYTF
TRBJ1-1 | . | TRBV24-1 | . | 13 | TGTGCCACCAGAAGTCAGGGGTTCCCTGAAGCTTTCTTT | CATRSQGFPEAFF
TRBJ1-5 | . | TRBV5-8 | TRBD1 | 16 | TGTGCCAGCAGCCCGGGACAGGGTCCCCTAAGCCAGCCCCAGCATTTT | CASSPGQGPLSQPQHF
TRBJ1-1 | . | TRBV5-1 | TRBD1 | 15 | TGCGCCAGCAGCCCCGAGGGACAGACCGACACTGAAGCTTTCTTT | CASSPEGQTDTEAFF
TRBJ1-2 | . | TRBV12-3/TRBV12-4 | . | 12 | TGTGCCAGCACTCCGGACAGCTATGGCTACACCTTC | CASTPDSYGYTF
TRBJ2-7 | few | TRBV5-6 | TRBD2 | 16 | TGTGCCAGCAGCTACCGTGTTTGGACTAGCGGTTACGAGCAGTACTTC | CASSYRVWTSGYEQYF
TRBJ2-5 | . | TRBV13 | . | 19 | TGTGCCAGCAGCTCCTCCAGAGAATGGACAGTCAAGATTCAAGAGACCCAGTACTTC | CASSSSREWTVKIQETQYF
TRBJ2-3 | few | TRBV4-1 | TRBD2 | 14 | TGCGCCAGCAGCCAGAGCGGGGATTTAGATACGCAGTATTTT | CASSQSGDLDTQYF
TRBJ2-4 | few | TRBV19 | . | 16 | TGTGCCAGTAGTATCAGGGGCGTCTTAGCCAAAAACATTCAGTACTTC | CASSIRGVLAKNIQYF
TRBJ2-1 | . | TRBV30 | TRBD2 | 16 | TGTGCCTGGAGTGCTCCGACTAGCGGGGTCCACAATGAGCAGTTCTTC | CAWSAPTSGVHNEQFF
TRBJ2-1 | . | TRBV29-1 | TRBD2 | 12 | TGCAGCGTTGAAGATCGAGGGAGGGGGCAGTTCTTC | CSVEDRGRGQFF
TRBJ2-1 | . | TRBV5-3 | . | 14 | TGTGCCAGAAGCTACCATCGGGACAACAATGAGCAGTTCTTC | CARSYHRDNNEQFF
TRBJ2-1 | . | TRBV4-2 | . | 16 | TGTGCCAGCAGCCAAGATCGGTCCCTCTCCTACAATGAGCAGTTCTTC | CASSQDRSLSYNEQFF
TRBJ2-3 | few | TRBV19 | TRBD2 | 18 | TGTGCCAGTAGCCGCCTGGTCCCTAGCGGGGGGAACACAGATACGCAGTATTTT | CASSRLVPSGGNTDTQYF
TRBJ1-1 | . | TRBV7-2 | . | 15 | TGTGCCAGCAGCTTAGCGGCCTTCAAGAACACTGAAGCTTTCTTT | CASSLAAFKNTEAFF
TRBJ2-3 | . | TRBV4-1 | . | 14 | TGCGCCAGCAGCTACGGGGAGGGCACAGATACGCAGTATTTT | CASSYGEGTDTQYF
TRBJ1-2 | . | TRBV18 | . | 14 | TGTGCCAGCTCACGGGACTCAGCTAACTATGGCTACACCTTC | CASSRDSANYGYTF
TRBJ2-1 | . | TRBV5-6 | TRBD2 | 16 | TGTGCCAGCAGCCCTGGGGTAGCGGGGGGGTCACAGGGGCAGTTCTTC | CASSPGVAGGSQGQFF
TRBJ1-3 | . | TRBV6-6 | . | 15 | TGTGCCAGTGGGGGCAAATACCGCTCTGGAAACACCATATATTTT | CASGGKYRSGNTIYF
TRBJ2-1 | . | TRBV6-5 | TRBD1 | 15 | TGTGCCAGCAGTTACCGGGACAGGAGGGACAATGAGCAGTTCTTC | CASSYRDRRDNEQFF
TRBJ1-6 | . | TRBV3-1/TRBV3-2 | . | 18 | TGTGCCAGCAGCCAAGCCCGGTCGGGAGTCGGGGGGAATTCACCCCTCCACTTT | CASSQARSGVGGNSPLHF
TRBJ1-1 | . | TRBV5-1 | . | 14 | TGCGCCAGCACCACCAGGGGCCCCGACACTGAAGCTTTCTTT | CASTTRGPDTEAFF
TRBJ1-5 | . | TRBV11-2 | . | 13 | TGTGCCAGCAGCTCCCAGAGGAGCCAGCCCCAGCATTTT | CASSSQRSQPQHF
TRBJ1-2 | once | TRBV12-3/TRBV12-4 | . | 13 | TGTGCCAGCAGTCCGACAAGAAAATATGGCTACACCTTC | CASSPTRKYGYTF
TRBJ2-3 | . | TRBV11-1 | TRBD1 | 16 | TGTGCCAGCAGCCCTCCGGACAGGGTAAACACAGATACGCAGTATTTT | CASSPPDRVNTDTQYF
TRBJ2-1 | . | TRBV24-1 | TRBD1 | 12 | TGTGCCACCGGGGGACAGGGCAATGAGCAGTTCTTC | CATGGQGNEQFF
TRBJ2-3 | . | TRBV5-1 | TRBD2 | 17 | TGCGCCAGCAGGGACGGACTAGCGGGGGGAAGCACAGATACGCAGTATTTT | CASRDGLAGGSTDTQYF
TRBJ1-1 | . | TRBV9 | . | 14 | TGTGCCAGCAGCGTAGCTCAGGGGAACACTGAAGCTTTCTTT | CASSVAQGNTEAFF
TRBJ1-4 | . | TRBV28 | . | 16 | TGTGCCAGCAGCCCGCATGGAACAGTAGTTAATGAAAAACTGTTTTTT | CASSPHGTVVNEKLFF
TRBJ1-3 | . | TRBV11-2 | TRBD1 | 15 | TGTGCCAGCAGCTTGGGACAGGCTCCTGGAAACACCATATATTTT | CASSLGQAPGNTIYF
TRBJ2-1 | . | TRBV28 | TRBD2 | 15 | TGTGCCAGCAGACGGACTAGCGGGAGAAACGATGAGCAGTTCTTC | CASRRTSGRNDEQFF
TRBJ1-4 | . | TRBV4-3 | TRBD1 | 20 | TGCGCCAGCAGCCAAGAACGGGGGACAGCCTCGATTGCAACTAATGAAAAACTGTTTTTT | CASSQERGTASIATNEKLFF
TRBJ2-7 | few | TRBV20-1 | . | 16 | TGCAGTGCTAGTCTACAGGACCCATTACGCTCCTACGAGCAGTACTTC | CSASLQDPLRSYEQYF
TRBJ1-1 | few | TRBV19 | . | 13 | TGTGCCACGGTGGGAGGAGAGACAACTGAAGCTTTCTTT | CATVGGETTEAFF
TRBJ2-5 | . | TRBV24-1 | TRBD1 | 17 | TGTGCCACCAGTGATTTGCCAGGGGGCCCGGACCAAGAGACCCAGTACTTC | CATSDLPGGPDQETQYF
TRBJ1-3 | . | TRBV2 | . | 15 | TGTGCCAGCAGTCAACTACAGGGCGCGCCGGACACCATATATTTT | CASSQLQGAPDTIYF
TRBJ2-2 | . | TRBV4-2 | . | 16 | TGTGCCAGCAGCCAAGATCGGAGGACGAACACCGGGGAGCTGTTTTTT | CASSQDRRTNTGELFF
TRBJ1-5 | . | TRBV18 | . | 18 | TGTGCCAGCTCACCCCCAGGGTTCGCGACTTATAGCAATCAGCCCCAGCATTTT | CASSPPGFATYSNQPQHF
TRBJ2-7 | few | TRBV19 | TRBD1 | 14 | TGTGCCAGTAAGATAAGGGACAGCTCCTACGAGCAGTACTTC | CASKIRDSSYEQYF
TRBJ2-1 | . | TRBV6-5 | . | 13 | TGTGCCAGCAGTAAACTAGGGTGGAATGAGCAGTTCTTC | CASSKLGWNEQFF
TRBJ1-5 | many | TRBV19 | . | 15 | TGTGCCAGTAGTAAAGTCCGATCGGGCAATCAGCCCCAGCATTTT | CASSKVRSGNQPQHF
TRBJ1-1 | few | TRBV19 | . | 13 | TGTGCCAGTACACTGGGGGGTAACACTGAAGCTTTCTTT | CASTLGGNTEAFF
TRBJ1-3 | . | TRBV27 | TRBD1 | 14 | TGTGCCAGCAGCCGACAGGGGTATGGAAACACCATATATTTT | CASSRQGYGNTIYF
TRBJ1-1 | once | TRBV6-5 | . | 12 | TGTGCCAGCAGTTACTCCCGCGGTGAACCTTTCTTT | CASSYSRGEPFF
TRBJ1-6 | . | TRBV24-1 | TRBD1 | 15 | TGTGCCACCAGTGATTCGGGACAGTATAATTCACCCCTCCACTTT | CATSDSGQYNSPLHF
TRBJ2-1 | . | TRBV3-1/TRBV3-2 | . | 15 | TGTGCCAGCAGCCAAGTAGGGAGACGGTACAATGAGCAGTTCTTC | CASSQVGRRYNEQFF
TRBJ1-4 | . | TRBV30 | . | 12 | TGTGCCTGGAGTGTACTGAGGGAAAAACTGTTTTTT | CAWSVLREKLFF
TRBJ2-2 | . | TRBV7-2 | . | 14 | TGTGCCAGCAGCTCAGTATTCTCGACCGGGGAGCTGTTTTTT | CASSSVFSTGELFF
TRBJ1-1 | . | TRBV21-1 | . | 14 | TGTGCCAGCAGCAAAAGCAGGGAAAACACTGAAGCTTTCTTT | CASSKSRENTEAFF
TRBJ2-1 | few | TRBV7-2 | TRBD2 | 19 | TGTGCCAGCAGCCGGACTAGCGGGGGCCCCAGGAGCTCCTACAATGAGCAGTTCTTC | CASSRTSGGPRSSYNEQFF
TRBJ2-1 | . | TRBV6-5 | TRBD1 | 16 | TGTGCCAGCAGTTACTACGGACAGGGGTCCTACAATGAGCAGTTCTTC | CASSYYGQGSYNEQFF
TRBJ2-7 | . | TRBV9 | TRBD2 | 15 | TGTGCCAGCAGCGTAGGTGTGACTAGCGGGACCGAGCAGTACTTC | CASSVGVTSGTEQYF
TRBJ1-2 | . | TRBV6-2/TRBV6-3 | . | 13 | TGTGCCAGCAGTCAAGCAGGGTCCCATGGCTACACCTTC | CASSQAGSHGYTF
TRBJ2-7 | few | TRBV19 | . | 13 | TGTGCCAGTAGTACATTACAGGGATACGAGCAGTACTTC | CASSTLQGYEQYF
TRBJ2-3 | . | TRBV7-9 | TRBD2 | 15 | TGTGCCAGCAGCCCCCGGCTAGCGGCCACAGATACGCAGTATTTT | CASSPRLAATDTQYF
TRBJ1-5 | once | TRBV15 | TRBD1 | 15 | TGTGCCACCAGCAGCACAGGGGCCTATAATCAGCCCCAGCATTTT | CATSSTGAYNQPQHF
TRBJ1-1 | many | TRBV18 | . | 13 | TGTGCCAGCTCTCCTAGAGAGTTCACTGAAGCTTTCTTT | CASSPREFTEAFF
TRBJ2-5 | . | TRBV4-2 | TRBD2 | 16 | TGTGCCAGCAGCCCCACCCGGCGGGAGGGCCGAGAGACCCAGTACTTC | CASSPTRREGRETQYF
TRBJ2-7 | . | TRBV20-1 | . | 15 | TGCAGTGCTAGTTCGGGGGGCGACTCCACCTACGAGCAGTACTTC | CSASSGGDSTYEQYF
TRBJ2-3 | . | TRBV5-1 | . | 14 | TGCGCCAGCAGCCGCTTTTCTAGCCCCGATACGCAGTATTTT | CASSRFSSPDTQYF